The subject of this entry is one T cell receptor beta chain. What it binds is not known. V lost 7 bases and J 1 base, leaving 19 bases between the germline ends. This CDR3 contains 17 residues. In germline, CDR1 is PRHDT, CDR2 FYEKMQ (reference sequence). This record comes from a study of cytomegalovirus exposure and HLA in healthy donors. Study details: Genotyping showed 70% to 90% of almost 400 donors falling in the Caucasian-associated ancestry cluster. Study conclusions and caveats: While the bulk of TCR sequences proved rare, some public TCRs turned up in many donors.

Researchers ran the PCR with 60 Vbeta and 13 Jbeta primers. The data were produced by immunoSEQ multiplex PCR, yet TCRdb's version contains in-frame clones alone and is incomplete. The data contain about 210,000 clones, about 83% of them singletons. This sequence originates from a woman aged 45-60 years in good health and CMV-seropositive. V gene TRBV13 combines with J gene TRBJ2-2; D is perhaps TRBD1 (6 bases). Material for sequencing was PBMCs. CDR3 amino acids: CASNTHQGPRNTGELFF. In DNA form, the CDR3 reads TGTGCCAGCAACACACACCAGGGGCCAAGGAACACCGGGGAGCTGTTTTTT.